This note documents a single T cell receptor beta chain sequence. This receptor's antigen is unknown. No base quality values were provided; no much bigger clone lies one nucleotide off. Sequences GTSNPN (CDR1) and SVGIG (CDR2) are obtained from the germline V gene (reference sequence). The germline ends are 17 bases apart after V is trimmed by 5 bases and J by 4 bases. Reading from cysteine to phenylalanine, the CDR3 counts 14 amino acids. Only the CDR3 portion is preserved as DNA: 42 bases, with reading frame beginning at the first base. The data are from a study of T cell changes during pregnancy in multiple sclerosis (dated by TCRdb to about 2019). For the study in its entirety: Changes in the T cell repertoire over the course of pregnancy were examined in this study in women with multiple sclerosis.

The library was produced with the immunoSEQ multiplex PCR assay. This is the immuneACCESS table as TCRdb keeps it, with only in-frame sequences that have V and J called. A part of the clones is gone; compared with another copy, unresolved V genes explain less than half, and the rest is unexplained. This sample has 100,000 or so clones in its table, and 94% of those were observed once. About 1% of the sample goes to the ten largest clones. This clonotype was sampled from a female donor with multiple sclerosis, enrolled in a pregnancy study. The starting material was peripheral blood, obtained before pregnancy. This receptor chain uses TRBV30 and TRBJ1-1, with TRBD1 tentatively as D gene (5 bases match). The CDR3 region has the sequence CAWAAGRGGTEAFF. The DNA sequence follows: TGTGCCTGGGCGGCTGGAAGGGGAGGCACTGAAGCTTTCTTT. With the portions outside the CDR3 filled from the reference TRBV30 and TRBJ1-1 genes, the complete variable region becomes SQTIHQWPATLVQPVGSPLSLECTVEGTSNPNLYWYRQAAGRGLQLLFYSVGIGQISSEVPQNLSASRPQDRQFILSSKKLLLSDSGFYLCAWAAGRGGTEAFFGQGTRLTVV.